This T cell receptor beta chain is from a study of shared clonotypes between healthy human individuals. Overall study: Per donor, CD8 memory used one plate, CD8 naive used two, CD4 memory used three and CD4 naive used three.

Assay: immunoSEQ multiplex PCR; the TCRdb copy retains only in-frame clones and omits some. The sample contains some 2.4 million clones, 80% to 95% of which appear only once. The V and J ends lost 4 bases and 4 bases, in that order; junction bases with no gene match: 4. This CDR3 has 14 amino acids. Germline-derived CDR1 and CDR2 are MGHDK and SYGVNS. Sample: naive CD4+ T cells from PBMCs. Subset specified: CD45RA+ positively selected. The sequence derives from a man between 18 and 35 years old in good health. Some clones in this sample may be carry-over from other donors' samples. The V gene is TRBV25-1, the J gene TRBJ2-1; 7 positions match TRBD1. This CDR3 reads CASSGQGSYNEQFF. In DNA form, the CDR3 reads TGTGCCAGCAGTGGACAGGGCTCGTACAATGAGCAGTTCTTC.